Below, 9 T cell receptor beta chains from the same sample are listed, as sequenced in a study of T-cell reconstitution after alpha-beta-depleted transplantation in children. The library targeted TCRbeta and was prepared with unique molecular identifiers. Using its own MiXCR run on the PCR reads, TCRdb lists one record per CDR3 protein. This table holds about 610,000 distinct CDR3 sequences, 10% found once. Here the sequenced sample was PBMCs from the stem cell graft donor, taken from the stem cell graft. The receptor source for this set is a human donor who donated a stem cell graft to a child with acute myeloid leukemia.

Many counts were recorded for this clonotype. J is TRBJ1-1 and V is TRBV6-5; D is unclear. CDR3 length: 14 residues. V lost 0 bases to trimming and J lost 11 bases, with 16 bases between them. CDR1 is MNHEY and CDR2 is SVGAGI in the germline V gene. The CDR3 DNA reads TGTGCCAGCAGTTACTCGAGCGCATCCATGAAGGCTTTCTTT. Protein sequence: CASSYSSASMKAFF.

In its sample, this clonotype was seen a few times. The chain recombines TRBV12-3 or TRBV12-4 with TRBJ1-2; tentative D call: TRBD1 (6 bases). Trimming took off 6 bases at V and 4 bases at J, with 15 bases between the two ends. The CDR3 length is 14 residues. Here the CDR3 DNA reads TGTGCCAGCAGACTTACACAGGGACCCTATGGCTACACCTTC. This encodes CASRLTQGPYGYTF.

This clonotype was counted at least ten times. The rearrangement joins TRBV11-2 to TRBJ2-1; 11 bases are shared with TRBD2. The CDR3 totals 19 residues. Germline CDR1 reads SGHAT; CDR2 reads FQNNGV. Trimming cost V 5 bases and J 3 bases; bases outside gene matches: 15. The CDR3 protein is CASSRWGVTSGKLYNEQFF. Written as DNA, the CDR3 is TGTGCCAGCAGCCGATGGGGAGTGACTAGCGGGAAGCTCTACAATGAGCAGTTCTTC. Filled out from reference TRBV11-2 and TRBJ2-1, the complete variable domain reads EAGVAQSPRYKIIEKRQSVAFWCNPISGHATLYWYQQILGQGPKLLIQFQNNGVVDDSQLPKDRFSAERLKGVDSTLKIQPAKLEDSAVYLCASSRWGVTSGKLYNEQFFGPGTRLTVL.

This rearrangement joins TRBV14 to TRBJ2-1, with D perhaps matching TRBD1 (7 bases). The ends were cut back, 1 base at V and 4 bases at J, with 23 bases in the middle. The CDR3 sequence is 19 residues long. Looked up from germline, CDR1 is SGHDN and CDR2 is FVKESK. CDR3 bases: TGTGCCAGCAGCCAAGGGAACAGGGGTTTATGGACTACATACAATGAGCAGTTCTTC. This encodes CASSQGNRGLWTTYNEQFF. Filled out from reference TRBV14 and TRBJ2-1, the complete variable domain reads EAGVTQFPSHSVIEKGQTVTLRCDPISGHDNLYWYRRVMGKEIKFLLHFVKESKQDESGMPNNRFLAERTGGTYSTLKVQPAELEDSGVYFCASSQGNRGLWTTYNEQFFGPGTRLTVL.

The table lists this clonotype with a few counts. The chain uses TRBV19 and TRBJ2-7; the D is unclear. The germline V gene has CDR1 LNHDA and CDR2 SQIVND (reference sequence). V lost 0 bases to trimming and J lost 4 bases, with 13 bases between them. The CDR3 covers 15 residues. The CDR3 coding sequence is TGTGCCAGTAGTATAGATGTGGGCACCAAATACGAGCAGTACTTC. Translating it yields CASSIDVGTKYEQYF.

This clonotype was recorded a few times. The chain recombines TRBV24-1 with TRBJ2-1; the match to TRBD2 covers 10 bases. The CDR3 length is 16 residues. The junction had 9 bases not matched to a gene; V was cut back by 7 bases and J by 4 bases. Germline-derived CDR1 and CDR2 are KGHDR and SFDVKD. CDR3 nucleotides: TGTGCCACCAGCCCTAGGGCTAGCGGGAGTTACAATGAGCAGTTCTTC. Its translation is CATSPRASGSYNEQFF.

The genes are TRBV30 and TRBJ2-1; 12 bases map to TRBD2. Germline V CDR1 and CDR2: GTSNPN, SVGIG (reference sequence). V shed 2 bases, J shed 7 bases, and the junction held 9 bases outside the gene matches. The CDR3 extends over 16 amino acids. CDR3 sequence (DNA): TGTGCCTGGAGTCCCCCGACTAGCGGGAGATTTAATGAGCAGTTCTTC. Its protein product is CAWSPPTSGRFNEQFF.

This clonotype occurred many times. CDR3 sequence: CASSTIGGLQETQYF. The CDR3 DNA follows: TGCGCCAGCAGTACCATAGGGGGCCTCCAAGAGACCCAGTACTTC. The V and J genes are TRBV5-1 and TRBJ2-5, with TRBD1 matching 7 bases. Germline CDR1 and CDR2: SGHRS and YFSETQ. With V trimmed by 5 bases and J by 1 base, 8 bases remained unmatched. The CDR3 has 15 residues.

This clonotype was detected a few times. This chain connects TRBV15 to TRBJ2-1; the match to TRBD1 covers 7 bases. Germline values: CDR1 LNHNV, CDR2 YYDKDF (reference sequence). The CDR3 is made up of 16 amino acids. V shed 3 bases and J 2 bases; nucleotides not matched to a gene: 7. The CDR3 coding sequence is TGTGCCACCAGCAGGATCGACAGGGACGCCTACAATGAGCAGTTCTTC. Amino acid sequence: CATSRIDRDAYNEQFF.